The sequence of this T cell receptor (beta chain) was determined in a study of shared clonotypes between healthy human individuals. In the study overall: Plates per donor: three CD4 naive, three CD4 memory, two CD8 naive, one CD8 memory.

What CD8 memory combined were CD45RO+ cells and CCR7-negative CD45RA+ TemRA cells. Produced via immunoSEQ multiplex PCR; TCRdb's table is partial and in-frame only. The sample has roughly 660,000 clones; about 90% are singletons. This clone has just a few counts. V lost 4 bases and J lost 1, with 12 bases in between. Germline-derived CDR1 and CDR2 are SGHKS and YYEKEE (reference sequence). The CDR3 contains 14 residues. The sequence was obtained from a man between 18 and 29 years old in good health. Some clones in this sample may be carry-over from other donors' samples. Sequences were obtained from memory CD8+ T cells from PBMCs. The subset is: CD45RO+ cells pooled with CCR7-negative TemRA cells. The chain uses TRBV5-5 and TRBJ2-7; D gene uncertain. CDR3 region: CASSLGRWSYEQYF. The CDR3 bases are TGTGCCAGCAGCCTAGGACGCTGGTCCTACGAGCAGTACTTC.